This T cell receptor beta chain was retrieved from a study of Graves' ophthalmopathy and Graves' hyperthyroidism (dated by TCRdb to the late 2010s). Turning to the overall study: Peripheral blood was collected at initial diagnosis, prior to any treatment. The study used TCR beta repertoire signatures to distinguish Graves' ophthalmopathy from Graves' hyperthyroidism and to predict progression to ophthalmopathy. In total, approximately 140 blood samples were TCR-sequenced: 40 to 45 ophthalmopathy, 80 or so hyperthyroidism and approximately 17 hyperthyroidism-to-ophthalmopathy patients. To explore V-J signatures distinguishing ophthalmopathy from hyperthyroidism, a discovery set of some 100 patients (fewer than 45 ophthalmopathy, about 57 stable hyperthyroidism) was enrolled. For independent validation, a separate cohort was made up of around 19 hyperthyroidism patients plus 17 patients who later progressed from hyperthyroidism to ophthalmopathy. In more than five hyperthyroidism patients, the T-cell repertoires found in thyroid tissue were compared with those found in blood. Following sample collection, hyperthyroidism patients were given methimazole at a starting dose of 30 mg daily, and ophthalmopathy patients were given high-dose intravenous methylprednisolone. The approximately 95 discovery patients were divided at random into training and test sets in a 7:3 ratio. Summary of the overall study and its limitations: Sample size was not statistically predetermined, and group allocation was not concealed from the investigators. In validation, the model predicted ophthalmopathy progression with about 70% sensitivity and approximately 75% specificity; some 13 predicted patients were CT-confirmed with GO in a median of about 7.1 months. Ophthalmopathy was separated from stable hyperthyroidism by the 13-signature model with around 88% sensitivity and about 81% specificity in cross-validation and with 80%/75% in the test set. Most expanded thyroid clonotypes with frequency above 0.001 were also detected in blood, suggesting blood repertoires may reflect the thyroid immune response.

Comment on this clonotype: No antigen is known for it. No much larger clone exists at a distance of one base, and base qualities are not known.

Stable hyperthyroidism was defined as no progression to ophthalmopathy within 18 months of follow-up. The hyperthyroidism patients were 18 to 65 years old and newly diagnosed, with a disease duration of less than 2 months. Patients were excluded if they had other autoimmune diseases, uncontrolled infections, pregnancy or lactation. Clinical symptoms, serum thyroxine, TRAb, thyroid ultrasound and orbital computed tomography were used for diagnosis. Ficoll-Paque density gradient centrifugation was used to isolate PBMCs from about 10 ml of fresh peripheral blood. Trizol reagent was used to extract the total RNA, and its quality was then checked on an Agilent 2100 Bioanalyzer. A distance of 15 bases separates the germline ends of V and J, which lose 5 bases and 7 bases respectively. The CDR3 has 13 amino acids, counting the end cysteine and phenylalanine. The CDR3 DNA has 39 bases and is translated from base 1.

For repertoire sequencing, TCR beta CDR3 regions were amplified from RNA transcripts. A first-round RT-PCR used HTBI primers with the Qiagen OneStep RT-PCR kit, followed by a second-round multiplex PCR, size selection and purification. Sequencing of the libraries was carried out on an Illumina HiSeq2000 in paired-end mode with 100 bp reads. In the authors' own workflow: SOAPnuke was used to process the reads, throwing out any read that had adapters, had uncalled bases, had a mean Phred below 15, or lacked an exact constant-primer or identifier match. COPE v1.2.5 was used to merge the high-quality paired reads. Clonotypes were defined as unique nucleotide sequences and were aligned to IMGT TRB V, D and J references using MiTCR v1.1. The analysis was limited to V-J combinations with a frequency above 0.0001, which together covered 98% to 99.2% of repertoires. A TCR clonal expansion and chaos score per V-J combination was defined as the ratio of F50 clonal expansion to chaos observed in the TCRdist matrix. Welch's t-statistics and random forest were used to reduce features to some 13 V-J combinations, which were fed into a naive Bayes classifier. Thyroid-blood repertoire similarity was quantified with the Morisita-Horn index. TCRdb reran the public reads through fastp at Q25 and MiXCR, keeping productive beta chains. When rows share a CDR3 protein, they turn into one entry using the most common DNA and genes. The authors' filters were not applied to this entry. The sample table lists just over 400,000 distinct CDR3 sequences, 20% to 25% of them with a count of one. The top ten clonotypes cover 3% of the sample.

The clonotype was recovered from a woman aged 18 to 35 with stable Graves' hyperthyroidism. Donor details come from another sample of the same person, matched by shared clones. Specimen: peripheral blood. The chain was built from TRBV12-3 or TRBV12-4 and TRBJ2-7; the D gene could be either TRBD1 or TRBD2, each agreeing at 5 bases. The bases read TGTGCCAGCAGTATGCAGGGCTCGGGGGAGCAGTACTTC. Its protein product is CASSMQGSGEQYF.